The 13 T cell receptor beta chains given below trace back to one sample, sequenced in a study of beta chain features in type 1 diabetes. Since all of the isolated RNA was reverse transcribed, expressed TCRB transcripts were what got sequenced. Assay: immunoSEQ multiplex PCR; the TCRdb copy retains only in-frame clones and omits some. The sample has 300,000 to 350,000 clones; around 15% are singletons. The sample was central memory CD4+ T cells from blood. These TCRs come from a man aged 25 to 40 in good health.

This clone was observed a handful of times. The V call is TRBV29-1, the J call TRBJ2-3, with TRBD2 identical over 13 bases. The CDR3 covers 14 residues. Germline V gene sequence: CDR1 SQVTM, CDR2 ANQGSEA. V lost 7 bases, J lost 5 bases, and 6 bases stayed unmatched. Written as DNA, the CDR3 is TGCAGCGCAGGACTAGCGGGGGTCGAAGATACGCAGTATTTT. It encodes CSAGLAGVEDTQYF.

The rearrangement uses TRBV28 and TRBJ1-5, with 7 bases identical to TRBD1. This CDR3 contains 16 residues. Germline V CDR1 and CDR2: MDHEN, SYDVKM. V gave up 3 bases and J gave up 5 bases; unmatched junction bases: 10. The CDR3 DNA reads as TGTGCCAGCAGTTTTGGGGGTGGACAGGCATATCAGCCCCAGCATTTT. This codes for CASSFGGGQAYQPQHF.

This clone has more than one count but fewer than ten. In DNA form, the CDR3 reads TGTGCCAGCAGCTTAGGGACAGGGAGCTATGGCTACACCTTC. Protein sequence: CASSLGTGSYGYTF. This rearrangement joins TRBV7-6 to TRBJ1-2; 8 bases agree with TRBD1. V lost 1 base and J lost 4; bases outside the gene matches: 2. The CDR3 has 14 amino acids. Germline V lookup: CDR1 SGHVS, CDR2 FNYEAQ.

This sequence joins TRBV18 and TRBJ1-4; tentatively, D is TRBD1 (5 bases). Germline CDR1 KGHSH, CDR2 LQKENI. V lost 4 bases to trimming and J lost 5 bases, with 14 bases between them. The CDR3 runs 15 residues. The CDR3 loop is CASSQDTLRNEKLFF. The CDR3 bases are TGTGCCAGCTCACAGGACACACTGAGAAATGAAAAACTGTTTTTT.

This clone came up many times. The rearrangement joins TRBV11-2 to TRBJ2-3; D call uncertain. Per the germline V gene, CDR1 is SGHAT and CDR2 is FQNNGV. CDR3 length: 15 residues. V was shortened by 5 bases and J by 2 bases, with 14 bases between the two germline ends. CDR3 loop: CASSKLSRYTDTQYF. CDR3 nucleotides: TGTGCCAGCAGCAAACTCTCCCGCTACACAGATACGCAGTATTTT.

This sequence joins TRBV7-2 and TRBJ2-1; D possibly corresponds to TRBD1 (6 bases). V shed 5 bases and J shed 14 bases, with 13 bases lying between them. CDR3 size: 11 residues. CDR1 is SGHTA and CDR2 is FQGNSA in the germline V gene. The CDR3 DNA is TGTGCCAGCAGCCTCGGGACAAAGGAGTTCTTC. It is translated as CASSLGTKEFF.

This clone was seen a few times. Other nucleotide sequences from this sample produce the same CDR3. This rearrangement joins TRBV15 to TRBJ2-3, with TRBD1 matching 11 bases. The CDR3 is made up of 15 amino acids. The V segment lost 3 bases and the J segment 4 bases; nucleotides outside the gene matches: 3. Germline assignment: CDR1 LNHNV and CDR2 YYDKDF (reference sequence). DNA of the CDR3: TGTGCCACCAGCAGGCCGGGACAGGGGGCAGATACGCAGTATTTT. Translated: CATSRPGQGADTQYF.

The V and J genes are TRBV6-1 and TRBJ2-7; 8 positions match TRBD2. The germline V gene has CDR1 MNHNS and CDR2 SASEGT. V was clipped by 6 bases and J by 2 bases; unmatched bases: 6. The CDR3 is made up of 14 amino acids. This CDR3 is CASSAGGGTYEQYV. DNA for the CDR3: TGTGCCAGCAGCGCCGGCGGGGGGACCTACGAGCAGTACGTC.

This clone has just a few counts. V and J are TRBV18 and TRBJ1-5; tentatively, D is TRBD1 (5 bases). There are 17 residues in the CDR3. Germline values: CDR1 KGHSH, CDR2 LQKENI. Deletions cut 1 base from V and 6 bases from J, with 19 bases between. The CDR3 coding sequence is TGTGCCAGCTCACCACAGCCCTCTCAACAGGTCGGTCAGCCCCAGCATTTT. Translating it yields CASSPQPSQQVGQPQHF.

This clone turned up a few times. The V gene is TRBV7-7, the J gene TRBJ2-5; D is undetermined. The CDR3 loop spans 14 amino acids. The germline gives CDR1 SSHAT, CDR2 FNYEAQ (reference sequence). V lost 5 bases to trimming and J lost 2 bases, with 12 bases between them. The CDR3 sequence is CASSQSSLQETQYF. The CDR3 DNA reads as TGTGCCAGCAGCCAGTCTAGTTTGCAAGAGACCCAGTACTTC.

CDR3 nucleotides: TGTGCCAGCAGCCCGTCCGCGATCTATGGCTACACCTTC. Translating it yields CASSPSAIYGYTF. J is TRBJ1-2 and V is TRBV5-6, with unresolved D. The V gene lost 4 bases and the J gene lost 4 bases, with 11 bases spanning the gap. This CDR3 has 13 amino acids. CDR1 SGHDT and CDR2 YYEEEE come from the germline V gene.

This clone occurred a few times. The chain carries TRBV20-1 and TRBJ2-1; D unclear. V lost 5 bases and J lost 5, with 7 bases in between. The CDR3 is 11 residues long. Germline CDR1 reads DFQATT; CDR2 reads SNEGSKA (reference sequence). The CDR3 reads CSALLNNEQFF. CDR3 nucleotides: TGCAGTGCTTTGCTCAACAATGAGCAGTTCTTC.

The J gene is TRBJ2-5, the V gene TRBV2, with unresolved D. V lost 8 bases, J lost 4 bases, and 11 bases lay in between. This CDR3 is 12 amino acids long. CDR1 is SNHLY and CDR2 is FYNNEI in the germline V gene. The DNA of the CDR3 is TGTGCCAGCCAACAGTCTGGAGAGACCCAGTACTTC. As protein: CASQQSGETQYF.